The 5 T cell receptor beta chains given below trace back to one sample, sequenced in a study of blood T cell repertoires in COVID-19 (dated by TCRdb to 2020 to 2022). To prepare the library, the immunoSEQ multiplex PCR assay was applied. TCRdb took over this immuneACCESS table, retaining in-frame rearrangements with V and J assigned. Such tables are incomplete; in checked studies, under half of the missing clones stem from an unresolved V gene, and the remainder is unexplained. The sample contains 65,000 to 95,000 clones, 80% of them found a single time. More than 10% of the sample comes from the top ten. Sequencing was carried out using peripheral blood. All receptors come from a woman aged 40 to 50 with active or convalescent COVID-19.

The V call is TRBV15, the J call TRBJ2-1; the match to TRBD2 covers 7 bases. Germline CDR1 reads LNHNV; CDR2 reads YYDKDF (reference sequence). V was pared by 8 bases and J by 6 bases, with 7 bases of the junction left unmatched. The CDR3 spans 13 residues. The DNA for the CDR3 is TGTGCCACCGCCTTGATAGCGGGCAATGAGCAGTTCTTC. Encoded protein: CATALIAGNEQFF.

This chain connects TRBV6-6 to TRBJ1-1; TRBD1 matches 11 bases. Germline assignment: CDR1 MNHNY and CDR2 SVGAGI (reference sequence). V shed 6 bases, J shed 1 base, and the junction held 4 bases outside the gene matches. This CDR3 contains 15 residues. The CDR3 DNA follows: TGTGCCAGCAGGGACAGGGGGCTATGGAACACTGAAGCTTTCTTT. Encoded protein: CASRDRGLWNTEAFF.

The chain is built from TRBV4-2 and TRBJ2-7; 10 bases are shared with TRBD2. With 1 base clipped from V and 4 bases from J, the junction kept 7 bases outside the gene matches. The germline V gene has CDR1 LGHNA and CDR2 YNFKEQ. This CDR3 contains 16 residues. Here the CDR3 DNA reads TGTGCCAGCAGCCAAGGTCCCGGGACTAGCGTTTACGAGCAGTACTTC. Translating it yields CASSQGPGTSVYEQYF.

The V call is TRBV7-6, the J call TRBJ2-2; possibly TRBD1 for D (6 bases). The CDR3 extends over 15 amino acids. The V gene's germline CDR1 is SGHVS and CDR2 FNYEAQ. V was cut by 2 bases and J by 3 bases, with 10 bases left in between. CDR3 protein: CASSLLTGDTGELFF. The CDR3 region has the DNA TGTGCCAGCAGCTTACTGACAGGAGACACCGGGGAGCTGTTTTTT.

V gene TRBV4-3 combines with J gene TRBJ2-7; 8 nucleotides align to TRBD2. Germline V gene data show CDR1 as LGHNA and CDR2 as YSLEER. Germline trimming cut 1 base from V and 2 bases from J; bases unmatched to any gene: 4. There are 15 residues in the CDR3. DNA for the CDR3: TGCGCCAGCAGCCAAGCGGGAGGGATAACCTACGAGCAGTACTTC. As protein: CASSQAGGITYEQYF.